This T cell receptor (beta chain) was documented in a study of blood T cell repertoires in COVID-19. Clones were sequenced by immunoSEQ multiplex PCR, and TCRdb holds only the in-frame ones, with some missing. The sample shows under 400,000 clones, around 89% of them seen only once. The sample was peripheral blood. The sequence derives from a woman between 25 and 40 years old with COVID-19, enrolled during active disease.

The CDR3 nucleotides are TGTGCCAGCAGCAGCACCCACGAACGAAGATACAGTCAGCCCCAGCATTTT. Translating gives CASSSTHERRYSQPQHF. The chain uses TRBV27 and TRBJ1-5, with D hard to call. Per germline, CDR1 MNHEY and CDR2 SMNVEV (reference sequence). The CDR3 runs 17 residues. V was shortened by 6 bases and J by 6 bases, with 24 bases between the two germline ends.